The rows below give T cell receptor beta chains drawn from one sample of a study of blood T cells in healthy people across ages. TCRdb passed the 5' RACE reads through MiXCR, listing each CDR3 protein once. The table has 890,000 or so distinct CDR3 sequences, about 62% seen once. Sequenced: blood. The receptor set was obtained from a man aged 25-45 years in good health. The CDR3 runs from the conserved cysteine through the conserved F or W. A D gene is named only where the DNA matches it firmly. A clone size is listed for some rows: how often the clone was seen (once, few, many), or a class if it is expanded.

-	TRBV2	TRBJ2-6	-	TGTGCCAGCAGTGAAAGGGCCCCGGGGTCTGGGGCCAACGTCCTGACTTTC	CASSERAPGSGANVLTF
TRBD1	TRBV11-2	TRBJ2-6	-	TGTGCCAGCAGTTTTACGACAGGGAGTAGTTCTGGGGCCAACGTCCTGACTTTC	CASSFTTGSSSGANVLTF
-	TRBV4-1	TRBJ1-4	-	TGCGCCAGCAGCCAGGTCCAGGGGCAGCCAACTAATGAAGAACTGTTTTTT	CASSQVQGQPTNEELFF
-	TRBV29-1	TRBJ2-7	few	TGCAGCGCAGCGGTGAACTCCTACGAGCAGTACTTC	CSAAVNSYEQYF
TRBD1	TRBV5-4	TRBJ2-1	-	TGTGCCAGCAGCTCACTGGACAGGGTCGGGAATGAGCAGTTCTTC	CASSSLDRVGNEQFF
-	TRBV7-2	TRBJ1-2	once	TGTGCCAGCAGCCTATCAACCGGGGAGGGCGGCTACACCTTC	CASSLSTGEGGYTF
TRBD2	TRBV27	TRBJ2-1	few	TGTGCCAGCAGTTTGCTAGCGGGGGGTGCCCACAATGAGCAGTTCTTC	CASSLLAGGAHNEQFF
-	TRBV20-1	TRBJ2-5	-	TGCAGCGAAAAAACGGCGGAGACCCAGTACTTC	CSEKTAETQYF
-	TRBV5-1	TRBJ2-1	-	TGCGCCAGCAGCCCGAGGGTCTCAGGGCGAAATGGGCAGTTCTTC	CASSPRVSGRNGQFF
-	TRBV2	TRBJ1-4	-	TGTGCCAGCAGGATGGCGGCTACCGAAAAACTGTTTTTT	CASRMAATEKLFF
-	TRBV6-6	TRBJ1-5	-	TGTGCCAGCATTGGGGCGAGGAGCAATCAGCCCCAGCATTTT	CASIGARSNQPQHF
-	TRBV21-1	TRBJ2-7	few	TGTGCCAGCAGCACCGTTGGACAGGGGGACCGCGAGCAGTACTTC	CASSTVGQGDREQYF
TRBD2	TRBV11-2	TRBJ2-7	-	TGTGCCAGCAGCTCCACTATCGGGACTAGCTCCTACGAGCAGTACTTC	CASSSTIGTSSYEQYF
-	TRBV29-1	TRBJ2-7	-	TGCAGCGTTGAAAGAGATGTGGGGGAGCAGTACTTC	CSVERDVGEQYF
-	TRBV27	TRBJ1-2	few	TGTGCCAGCAGTTTATCGCCGGCAGGGAAAGGCTACACCTTC	CASSLSPAGKGYTF
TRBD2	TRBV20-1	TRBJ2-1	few	TGCAGTGCAGAAGTTGCTAGCGGGGGGAGCTCCTACAATGAGCAGTTCTTC	CSAEVASGGSSYNEQFF
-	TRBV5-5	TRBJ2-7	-	TGTGCCAGCAGCTTAGAAACATCCTACGAGCAGTACTTC	CASSLETSYEQYF
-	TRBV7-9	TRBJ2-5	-	TGTGCCAGCAGCTCCATAGTGGATGGGGACCAGTACTTC	CASSSIVDGDQYF
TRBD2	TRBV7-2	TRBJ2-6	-	TGTCTAAGTTTCATGCCGGGAGGGGCCAACGCCCTGACTTTC	CLSFMPGGANALTF
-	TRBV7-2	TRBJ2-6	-	TGTGCCAGCAGCTTAGCGACGGCGGGGGCCAACGTCCTGACTTTC	CASSLATAGANVLTF
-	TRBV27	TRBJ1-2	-	TGTGCCACCACGACAGACCCTAAGTATGGCTACACCTTC	CATTTDPKYGYTF
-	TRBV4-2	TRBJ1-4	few	TGTGCCAGCAGCCAAGATGAAGGCCTAACGGTTGAAAAACTGTTTTTT	CASSQDEGLTVEKLFF
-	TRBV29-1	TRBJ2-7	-	TGCAGCGTTCCTTCTTCTCCATCGCTAGTAACCCAGTACTTC	CSVPSSPSLVTQYF
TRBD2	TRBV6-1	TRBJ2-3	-	TGTGCCAGCAGTGAATTTAGCGGGGGTGTAGATACGCAGTATTTT	CASSEFSGGVDTQYF
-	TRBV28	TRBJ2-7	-	TGTGCCAGCAGTTTAAGGTCTAACCCGGGGGCCTACGAGCAGTACTTC	CASSLRSNPGAYEQYF
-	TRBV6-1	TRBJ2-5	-	TGTGCCAGCATTCCCACTAGGGCGAGTGAGACCCAGTACTTC	CASIPTRASETQYF
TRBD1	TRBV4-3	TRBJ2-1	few	TGCGCCAGCAGCCTCACAGGGCGGACAGGCCGAGAGCAGTTCTTC	CASSLTGRTGREQFF
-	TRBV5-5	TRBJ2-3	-	TGTGCCAGCAGCTTGGTGGCGGATACGGGCTACTTAGGGGCAGATACGCAGTATTTT	CASSLVADTGYLGADTQYF
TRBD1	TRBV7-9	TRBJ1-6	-	TGTGCCAGCAGCCCAGCGGGGACAGGGGGAAATAATTCACCCCTCCACTTT	CASSPAGTGGNNSPLHF
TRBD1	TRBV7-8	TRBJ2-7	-	TGTGCCAGCAGAAACCGGGACAGAGTCTACGAGCAGTACTTC	CASRNRDRVYEQYF
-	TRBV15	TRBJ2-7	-	TGTGCCACCAGCAGAGGAGGGCAGGGTCGCTACGAGCAGTACTTC	CATSRGGQGRYEQYF
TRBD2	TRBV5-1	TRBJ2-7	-	TGCGCCAGCAGCTCCAAGACTAGCTTCTCCTACGAGCAGTACTTC	CASSSKTSFSYEQYF
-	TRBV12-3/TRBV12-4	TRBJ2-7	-	TGTGCCAGCAGCAACAGGGTATACGAGCAGTACTTC	CASSNRVYEQYF
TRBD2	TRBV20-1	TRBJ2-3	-	TGCAGTGCACCTCCGGGACTAGGATCAGATACGCAGTATTTT	CSAPPGLGSDTQYF
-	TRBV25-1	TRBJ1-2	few	TGTGCCAGCAGTGGGTCGTCGGGTTGGATGCATGGCTACACCTTC	CASSGSSGWMHGYTF
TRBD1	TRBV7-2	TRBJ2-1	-	TGTGCCAGCAGCTTATGGGACAGGGCAGGTAATGAGCAGTTCTTC	CASSLWDRAGNEQFF
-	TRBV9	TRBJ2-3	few	TGTGCCAGCAGCGTAGAGGGTCAGGGCACAGATACGCAGTATTTT	CASSVEGQGTDTQYF
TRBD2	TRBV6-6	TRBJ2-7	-	TGTGCCAGCAGTTGGACTAGCGGGGACCTCGACGAGCAGTACTTC	CASSWTSGDLDEQYF
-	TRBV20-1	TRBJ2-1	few	TGCAGTGCTAGCCCGTGGGTTAACTCCTACAATGAGCAGTTCTTC	CSASPWVNSYNEQFF
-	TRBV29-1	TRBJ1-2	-	TGCAGCGTGGACACAGACCTTTACTATGGCTACACCTTC	CSVDTDLYYGYTF